Here is one T cell receptor beta chain with its context. Sequenced by immunoSEQ multiplex PCR; TCRdb stores in-frame clones only, minus some. The sample lists 300,000 to 350,000 clones, about 90% occurring once. These data originate in a study of Ad26.COV2.S vaccination and SARS-CoV-2 variants. The V and J ends lost 4 bases and 6 bases, in that order; junction bases with no gene match: 9. This CDR3 is built from 15 residues. Germline CDR1 and CDR2: MNHEY and SMNVEV (reference sequence). The treatment here: approximately 18 received Ad26.COV2.S at low or high dose, single or two shots; five or six received placebo; per-sample allocation not given. Sampling occurred on day 63 after the first vaccine or placebo injection.

This chain connects TRBV27 to TRBJ1-1, with TRBD1 identical over 9 bases. This sequence was found in a person between 18 and 65 years old who received the Ad26.COV2.S COVID-19 vaccine or a placebo. This specimen consisted of peripheral blood, obtained in a trial of Ad26.COV2.S vaccine versus placebo. The CDR3 region is CASSSSPQGASEAFF. CDR3 coding DNA: TGTGCCAGCAGTTCATCGCCACAGGGGGCCTCTGAAGCTTTCTTT.